This T cell receptor (beta chain) was identified in a study of T cell responses to AZD1222 COVID-19 vaccine. As for the study in general: Recipients boosted at about 4 weeks or about 12 weeks are pooled. Notes on the study in general: Compared with day 0, the breadth and depth of the Spike-specific TCR repertoire rose significantly after two doses of AZD1222. Close to half of all spike-specific TCRs reportedly target regions of the variants that are unmutated. The sample set comprised mostly white British donors with more females, and clonal diversity was possibly underestimated.

Note on this clone: The antigen remains unidentified.

Repertoires were generated with immunoSEQ multiplex PCR, while TCRdb's copy carries only in-frame clones and drops some. Here the sample spans over 95,000 clones, 80% to 90% being singletons. Germline V gives CDR1 SGHTA, CDR2 FQGNSA. This CDR3 contains 17 residues. With V trimmed by 1 base and J by 2 bases, 9 bases remained unmatched. This specimen was peripheral blood, taken on day 0 of AZD1222 vaccination. This clonotype was sampled from an adult in good health. This rearrangement joins TRBV7-2 to TRBJ1-2; TRBD1 agrees at 8 bases. CDR3 DNA sequence: TGTGCCAGCAGCTTAGGTCGTTCCAGGACAGGGAACTATGGCTACACCTTC. Translating gives CASSLGRSRTGNYGYTF.